The 12 T cell receptor beta chains given below trace back to one sample, sequenced in a study of blood T cell repertoires in COVID-19. Sequenced by immunoSEQ multiplex PCR; TCRdb stores in-frame clones only, minus some. This sample has around 230,000 clones, with 85% to 90% found just once. What was sequenced was peripheral blood. The source is a man in his forties or fifties with COVID-19, enrolled during active disease.

The CDR3 reads CASSPPGQGGTYEQYF. DNA for the CDR3: TGTGCCAGCAGCCCCCCGGGGCAGGGGGGAACCTACGAGCAGTACTTC. The V call is TRBV5-6, the J call TRBJ2-7; maybe TRBD1 (7 bases). V was cut by 4 bases and J by 2 bases, with 19 bases left in between. The CDR3 consists of 16 residues. From germline, CDR1 is SGHDT and CDR2 YYEEEE.

The chain employs TRBV4-1 and TRBJ2-7; 10 nucleotides line up with TRBD1. The CDR3 runs 13 residues. The germline V gene encodes CDR1 MGHRA and CDR2 YSYEKL. After removal of 9 bases from V and 5 bases from J, the junction contained 7 bases not matched to a gene. The chain's CDR3 is CARTEDRGNEQYF. The CDR3 nucleotides read TGCGCCAGGACGGAGGACAGGGGGAACGAGCAGTACTTC.

The J gene is TRBJ2-3, the V gene TRBV5-1; 9 nucleotides match TRBD1. Germline V CDR1 and CDR2: SGHRS, YFSETQ. There are 14 residues in the CDR3. Trimming at V came to 7 bases and at J to 0 bases, leaving 3 bases not matched to a gene. This CDR3 reads CASYGTGSTDTQYF. The DNA of the CDR3 is TGCGCCAGCTACGGGACAGGGAGCACAGATACGCAGTATTTT.

The chain employs TRBV9 and TRBJ2-7; 7 bases line up with TRBD1. Losses at the gene ends were 3 bases for V and 3 bases for J; bases not matched to a gene: 3. The CDR3 loop spans 13 amino acids. The germline CDR1 and CDR2 sequences are SGDLS and YYNGEE. The CDR3 nucleotides are TGTGCCAGCAGCGATCGACAGGGCTACGAGCAGTACTTC. Translated: CASSDRQGYEQYF.

The rearrangement links TRBV19 to TRBJ1-5, with a weak D call TRBD1 (6 bases). The CDR3 extends over 15 amino acids. The germline CDR1 and CDR2 sequences are LNHDA and SQIVND (reference sequence). The ends were cut back, 9 bases at V and 7 bases at J, with 22 bases in the middle. The CDR3 DNA is TGTGCCAGCCGAAAAGGGGCAGGGGTAGGACAGCCCCAGCATTTT. Its protein is CASRKGAGVGQPQHF.

The CDR3 spells CASSQGRGYEQYF. As DNA, the CDR3 is TGTGCCAGCAGCCAGGGGCGGGGGTACGAGCAGTACTTC. The chain uses TRBV13 and TRBJ2-7, with D maybe TRBD2 (7 bases). Germline-derived CDR1 and CDR2 are PRHDT and FYEKMQ (reference sequence). This CDR3 contains 13 residues. V lost 5 bases to trimming and J lost 4 bases, with 12 bases between them.

The V and J genes are TRBV29-1 and TRBJ2-7, with D possibly matching TRBD1 (7 bases). The CDR3 is 14 amino acids. Trimming took off 1 base at V and 2 bases at J, with 12 bases between the two ends. CDR1 is SQVTM, CDR2 ANQGSEA, per germline. The CDR3 DNA is TGCAGCGTTGAAGGTGGCAGGGGGGCCTACGAGCAGTACTTC. As protein: CSVEGGRGAYEQYF.

This clone has more than one count but fewer than ten. The gene calls are TRBV7-9 and TRBJ2-7, with D possibly matching TRBD1 (5 bases). Deletions cut 5 bases from V and 0 bases from J, with 8 bases between. CDR3 length: 13 amino acids. From germline, CDR1 is SEHNR and CDR2 FQNEAQ (reference sequence). The CDR3 region is CASSRRDSYEQYF. In nucleotides, the CDR3 is TGTGCCAGCAGCCGCAGGGACTCCTACGAGCAGTACTTC.

CDR3 sequence reads: CASRRAGGPNEQYF. The CDR3 nucleotides are TGTGCCAGCAGGCGAGCGGGAGGGCCGAACGAGCAGTACTTC. V gene TRBV27 combines with J gene TRBJ2-7; TRBD2 agrees at 10 bases. The J segment lost 5 bases and the V segment lost 6 bases, leaving 7 bases of the junction unmatched. Germline V lookup: CDR1 MNHEY, CDR2 SMNVEV (reference sequence). This CDR3 is built from 14 residues.

This sequence joins TRBV2 and TRBJ2-1, with D possibly being TRBD2 (6 bases). The CDR3 sequence is 13 residues long. V shed 8 bases and J shed 4 bases, with 12 bases lying between them. Germline CDR1 reads SNHLY; CDR2 reads FYNNEI. CDR3 amino acids: CASRDFTYNEQFF. The CDR3 nucleotides read TGTGCCAGCCGGGACTTCACATACAATGAGCAGTTCTTC.

The chain couples TRBV20-1 to TRBJ2-1; D perhaps matches TRBD2 (5 bases). Germline CDR1 is DFQATT and CDR2 is SNEGSKA (reference sequence). The germline V and J ends were trimmed by 3 bases and 10 bases, with 19 bases remaining between them. There are 14 residues in the CDR3. The CDR3: CSASDPQPTGEQFF. CDR3 nucleotide sequence: TGCAGTGCTAGTGACCCCCAACCTACGGGAGAGCAGTTCTTC.

The J gene is TRBJ1-3, the V gene TRBV7-9, with TRBD1 as a possible D gene (6 bases). V was trimmed by 5 bases and J by 1 base, leaving 18 bases between them. The CDR3 runs to 17 residues. Germline CDR1 and CDR2: SEHNR and FQNEAQ (reference sequence). CDR3 sequence reads: CASSPVPGRGSGNTIYF. CDR3 sequence (DNA): TGTGCCAGCAGCCCAGTGCCAGGAAGGGGGTCTGGAAACACCATATATTTT.